What follows are 18 T cell receptor beta chains derived from one specimen sequenced in a study of CXCR3-negative and CXCR3-positive naive CD8 T cells (dated by TCRdb to about 2019). Instrument used: NextSeq 550. The Human TCR Profiling Kit (MiLaboratory) was used to make UMI-labeled 5' RACE TRB cDNA libraries. Reads reprocessed by TCRdb are summarized as one entry per CDR3 protein sequence, and DNA is absent. The sample's table covers about 24,000 distinct CDR3 sequences. In total, the top ten clones hold about 4.2% of the sample. Material for sequencing was naive CXCR3- CD8+ T cells from blood. The cell subset or site label of this sample denotes: CD45RO-CCR7+CD27+CD95- naive CD8+ T cells lacking CXCR3 (TNR3-). The receptors come from a human donor in good health. Some clones in this sample may be carry-over from other donors' samples.

J is TRBJ2-5 and V is TRBV28; TCRdb picks TRBD2, but there is no DNA to check that call. In germline, CDR1 is MDHEN, CDR2 SYDVKM. The CDR3 contains 16 residues. The CDR3 loop reads CASSLAGTSGAETQYF. Full variable domain (missing parts from reference TRBV28 and TRBJ2-5): DVKVTQSSRYLVKRTGEKVFLECVQDMDHENMFWYRQDPGLGLRLIYFSYDVKMKEKGDIPEGYSVSREKKERFSLILESASTNQTSMYLCASSLAGTSGAETQYFGPGTRLLVL.

This clonotype is identified as medium-sized (0.01 to 0.1%) from frequency. The chain has TRBV29-1 and TRBJ1-1; TCRdb names TRBD1, which stays unverified in the absence of DNA. The length of the CDR3 is 14 residues. Germline CDR1 SQVTM, CDR2 ANQGSEA. The CDR3 protein is CSVEIGALNTEAFF.

CDR3 sequence: CSARDWDHAGEQYF. The V call is TRBV20-1, the J call TRBJ2-7; TCRdb calls TRBD1, which cannot be checked without DNA. The CDR3 runs 14 residues. CDR1 and CDR2 (germline): DFQATT, SNEGSKA (reference sequence).

The chain carries TRBV20-1 and TRBJ2-5; TCRdb gives TRBD1 as the D gene, but with no DNA this cannot be confirmed. The CDR3 extends over 14 amino acids. CDR1 is DFQATT, CDR2 SNEGSKA, per germline (reference sequence). CDR3 sequence reads: CSSRGGQDQETQYF.

This sequence joins TRBV7-2 and TRBJ2-3. CDR3 size: 14 residues. Germline V lookup: CDR1 SGHTA, CDR2 FQGNSA. The CDR3 spells CASSLSQNTDTQYF.

In terms of frequency, this clonotype is medium-sized. The J gene is TRBJ2-7, the V gene TRBV7-9; TCRdb designates TRBD1, a call that cannot be tested without DNA. The length of the CDR3 is 15 residues. From germline, CDR1 is SEHNR and CDR2 FQNEAQ (reference sequence). The chain's CDR3 is CASSAGQAVRYEQYF.

V gene TRBV4-3 combines with J gene TRBJ2-7; as DNA is missing, the TRBD2 call by TCRdb cannot be tested. The CDR3 totals 14 residues. CDR1 LGHNA and CDR2 YSLEER come from the germline V gene. The CDR3 region is CASSQAGTLYEQYF.

The genes are TRBV11-2 and TRBJ2-1; the D call of TRBD2 rests on TCRdb alone, since no DNA is present to check it. This CDR3 region has 15 residues. Germline V gives CDR1 SGHAT, CDR2 FQNNGV. CDR3 in amino acids: CASSSGLAGGNEQFF.

Its frequency marks this clonotype as medium-sized (0.01 to 0.1%). The CDR3 sequence is CASSSWDTKETQYF. The gene calls are TRBV7-9 and TRBJ2-5. CDR3 length equals 14 residues. Per germline, CDR1 SEHNR and CDR2 FQNEAQ (reference sequence).

The chain links TRBV2 to TRBJ2-4; TCRdb calls TRBD1, which cannot be checked without DNA. Germline V gene data show CDR1 as SNHLY and CDR2 as FYNNEI. The CDR3 consists of 16 residues. The CDR3 region is CASSEGVGGAGDIQYF.

The V gene is TRBV29-1, the J gene TRBJ2-2; TCRdb picks TRBD1, but there is no DNA to check that call. This CDR3 contains 14 residues. Germline values: CDR1 SQVTM, CDR2 ANQGSEA. The CDR3 sequence is CSVSGTRNTGELFF.

The CDR3 reads CAVRDGGDNEQYF. V gene TRBV12-3 or TRBV12-4 combines with J gene TRBJ2-7; TCRdb gives TRBD1 as the D gene, but with no DNA this cannot be confirmed. This CDR3 comprises 13 residues.

The chain carries TRBV20-1 and TRBJ2-7. Per germline, CDR1 DFQATT and CDR2 SNEGSKA (reference sequence). CDR3 length equals 14 residues. The CDR3 reads CSARGGDAPYEQYF.

The chain employs TRBV5-1 and TRBJ2-1; the D gene TCRdb calls, TRBD2, cannot be checked with no DNA. Germline CDR1 SGHRS, CDR2 YFSETQ. The CDR3 sequence is 13 residues long. The CDR3: CASRWTSGEGQFF. Full variable domain (outside the CDR3, taken from reference TRBV5-1 and TRBJ2-1): KAGVTQTPRYLIKTRGQQVTLSCSPISGHRSVSWYQQTPGQGLQFLFEYFSETQRNKGNFPGRFSGRQFSNSRSEMNVSTLELGDSALYLCASRWTSGEGQFFGPGTRLTVL.

This chain uses TRBV5-1 with TRBJ2-2; TCRdb's D gene call, TRBD1, goes unchecked for lack of DNA. This CDR3 spans 14 amino acids. The V gene's germline CDR1 is SGHRS and CDR2 YFSETQ. CDR3 amino acids: CASAGGSNTGELFF.

This chain links TRBV5-4 with TRBJ2-1; checking the TCRdb D call of TRBD1 is not possible without DNA. This CDR3 has 17 residues. Germline CDR1 is SGHNT and CDR2 is YYREEE (reference sequence). CDR3 region: CASSLARVDSRSHEQFF.

The chain uses TRBV2 and TRBJ2-5; the TRBD1 assignment by TCRdb is unverifiable without DNA. The CDR3 consists of 14 residues. Looked up from germline, CDR1 is SNHLY and CDR2 is FYNNEI. The CDR3 loop reads CASTNRGQQETQYF. Combining the CDR3 with reference TRBV2 and TRBJ2-5 gives the whole variable domain EPEVTQTPSHQVTQMGQEVILRCVPISNHLYFYWYRQILGQKVEFLVSFYNNEISEKSEIFDDQFSVERPDGSNFTLKIRSTKLEDSAMYFCASTNRGQQETQYFGPGTRLLVL.

The J gene is TRBJ2-6, the V gene TRBV6-6; TCRdb indicates TRBD1, and absent DNA this call remains unverified. The CDR3 has 15 amino acids. Germline assignment: CDR1 MNHNY and CDR2 SVGAGI (reference sequence). The chain's CDR3 is CASSSTGAGANVLTF.